Below, 2 T cell receptor beta chains from the same sample are listed, as sequenced in a study of glioma-infiltrating T cells. The iRepertoire nested amplicon-rescue multiplex PCR amplified TCR alpha and beta CDR3s from RNA. Using its own MiXCR run on the multiplex PCR reads, TCRdb lists one record per CDR3 protein. Of roughly 120,000 distinct CDR3 sequences listed, about 25% are singletons. Material for sequencing was glioma tissue, nonneoplastic brain tissue, or PBMCs (not recorded which). The receptors come from a human donor with low-grade glioma or glioblastoma, undergoing nonglioma brain surgery, or in good health (not recorded which).

This clonotype was counted ten times or more. The rearrangement joins TRBV7-9 to TRBJ2-3; D ambiguous. V shed 1 base and J shed 2 bases, with 10 bases lying between them. Germline V CDR1 and CDR2: SEHNR, FQNEAQ (reference sequence). The CDR3 totals 15 residues. This CDR3 reads CASSLGLSNTDTQYF. In nucleotides, the CDR3 is TGTGCCAGCAGCTTAGGGCTCTCAAACACAGATACGCAGTATTTT.

This clonotype appeared many times. The chain couples TRBV27 to TRBJ1-5; D is perhaps TRBD1 (6 bases). The CDR3 extends over 17 amino acids. Trimming removed 8 bases at V and 0 bases at J, with 20 bases between. Per germline, CDR1 MNHEY and CDR2 SMNVEV (reference sequence). CDR3 DNA: TGTGCCAGCCGGCCGGGACAAACATACCCTAGCAATCAGCCCCAGCATTTT. Protein: CASRPGQTYPSNQPQHF.